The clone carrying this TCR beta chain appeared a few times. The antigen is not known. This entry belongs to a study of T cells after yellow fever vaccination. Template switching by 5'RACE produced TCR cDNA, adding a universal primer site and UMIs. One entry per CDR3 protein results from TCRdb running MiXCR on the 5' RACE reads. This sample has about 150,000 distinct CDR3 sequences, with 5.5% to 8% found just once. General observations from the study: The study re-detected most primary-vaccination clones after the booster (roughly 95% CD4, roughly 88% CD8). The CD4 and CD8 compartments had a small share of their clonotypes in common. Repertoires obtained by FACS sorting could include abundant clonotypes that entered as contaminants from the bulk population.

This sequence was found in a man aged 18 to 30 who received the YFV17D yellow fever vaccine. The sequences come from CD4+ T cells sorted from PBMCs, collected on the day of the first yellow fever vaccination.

CDR3 in DNA: TGTGCCAGCAGCTTAGGGGCTAGCGGGGGGAACGAGCAGTACTTC. Protein sequence: CASSLGASGGNEQYF. The V gene is TRBV7-2, the J gene TRBJ2-7, with 11 bases identical to TRBD2. The CDR3 spans 15 residues. J was trimmed by 5 bases and V by 1 base; bases with no gene match: 4. Germline V CDR1 and CDR2: SGHTA, FQGNSA.